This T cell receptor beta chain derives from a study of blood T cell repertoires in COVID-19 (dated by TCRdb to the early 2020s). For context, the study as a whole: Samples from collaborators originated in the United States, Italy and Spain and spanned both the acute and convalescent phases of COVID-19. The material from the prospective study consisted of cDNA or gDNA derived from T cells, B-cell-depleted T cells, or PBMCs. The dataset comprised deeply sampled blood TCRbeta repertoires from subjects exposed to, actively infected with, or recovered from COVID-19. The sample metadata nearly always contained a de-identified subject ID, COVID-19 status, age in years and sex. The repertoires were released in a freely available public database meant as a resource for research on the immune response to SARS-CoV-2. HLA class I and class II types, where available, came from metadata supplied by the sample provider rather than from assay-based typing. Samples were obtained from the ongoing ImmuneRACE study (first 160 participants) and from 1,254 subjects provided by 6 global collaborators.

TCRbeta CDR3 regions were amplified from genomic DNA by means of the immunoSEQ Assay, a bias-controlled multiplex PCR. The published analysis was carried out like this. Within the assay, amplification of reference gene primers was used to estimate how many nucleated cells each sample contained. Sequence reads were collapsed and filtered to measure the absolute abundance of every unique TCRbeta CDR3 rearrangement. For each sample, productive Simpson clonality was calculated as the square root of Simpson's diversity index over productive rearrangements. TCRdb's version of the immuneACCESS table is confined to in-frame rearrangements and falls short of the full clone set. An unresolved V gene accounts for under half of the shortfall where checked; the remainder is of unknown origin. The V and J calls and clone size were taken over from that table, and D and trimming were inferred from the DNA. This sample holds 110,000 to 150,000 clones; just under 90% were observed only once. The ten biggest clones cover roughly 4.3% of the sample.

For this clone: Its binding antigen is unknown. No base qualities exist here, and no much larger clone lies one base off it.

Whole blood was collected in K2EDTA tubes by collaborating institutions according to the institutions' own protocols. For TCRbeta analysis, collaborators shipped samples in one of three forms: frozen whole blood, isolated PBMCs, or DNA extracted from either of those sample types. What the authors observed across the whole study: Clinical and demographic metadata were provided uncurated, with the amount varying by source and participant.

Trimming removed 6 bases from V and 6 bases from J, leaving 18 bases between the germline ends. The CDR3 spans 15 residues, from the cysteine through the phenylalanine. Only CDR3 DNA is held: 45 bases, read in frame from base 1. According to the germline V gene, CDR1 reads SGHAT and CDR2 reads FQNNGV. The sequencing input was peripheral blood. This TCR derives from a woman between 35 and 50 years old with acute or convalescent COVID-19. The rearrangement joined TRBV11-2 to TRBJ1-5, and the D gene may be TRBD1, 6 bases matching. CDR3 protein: CASSIGPQGSQPQHF. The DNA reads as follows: TGTGCCAGCAGTATAGGACCACAGGGTTCTCAGCCCCAGCATTTT.